What follows are 7 T cell receptor beta chains derived from one specimen sequenced in a study of Ad26.COV2.S vaccination and SARS-CoV-2 variants. The data were produced by immunoSEQ multiplex PCR, yet TCRdb's version contains in-frame clones alone and is incomplete. This table has 300,000 to 400,000 clones, approximately 86% appearing once. Described treatment: around 19 received Ad26.COV2.S at low or high dose, single or two shots; 5 received placebo; per-sample allocation not given. The study sampled participants on day 63 after the first vaccine or placebo injection. Sequences were derived from peripheral blood, sampled in a trial of Ad26.COV2.S vaccine versus placebo. The origin of the receptors is a person between 18 and 60 years old who received the Ad26.COV2.S COVID-19 vaccine or a placebo.

CDR3 nucleotides: TGTGCCAGCTCACCCGACAGGGGTGAAAAACTGTTTTTT. Translated: CASSPDRGEKLFF. The chain uses TRBV18 and TRBJ1-4, with TRBD1 matching 8 bases. Germline V gives CDR1 KGHSH, CDR2 LQKENI. The length of the CDR3 is 13 residues. Trimming cost V 3 bases and J 7 bases; bases outside gene matches: 1.

V usage is TRBV5-4 and J usage is TRBJ2-6, with 8 bases that match TRBD1. This CDR3 has 18 amino acids. V lost 0 bases and J lost 0; bases outside the gene matches: 5. CDR1 is SGHNT, CDR2 YYREEE, per germline (reference sequence). The CDR3: CASSLVQGAFSGANVLTF. The DNA of the CDR3 is TGTGCCAGCAGCTTGGTGCAGGGGGCCTTCTCTGGGGCCAACGTCCTGACTTTC.

The chain uses TRBV3-1 (or the pseudogene TRBV3-2) and TRBJ2-1; maybe TRBD2 (6 bases). Germline CDR1 LGHDT, CDR2 YNNKEL (reference sequence). The CDR3 has 16 residues. Trimming cost V 1 base and J 6 bases, with 16 bases left between them. The chain's CDR3 is CASSQAVLVGGNEQFF. In nucleotides, the CDR3 is TGTGCCAGCAGCCAAGCCGTGCTTGTCGGGGGCAATGAGCAGTTCTTC.

The V call is TRBV7-9, the J call TRBJ2-3; D unresolved. Trimming cost V 5 bases and J 8 bases, with 11 bases left between them. Per germline, CDR1 SEHNR and CDR2 FQNEAQ (reference sequence). The CDR3 sequence is 12 residues long. In nucleotides, the CDR3 is TGTGCCAGCAGCCTCCGGACGACTACGCAGTATTTT. This translates into CASSLRTTTQYF.

The CDR3 DNA sequence: TGCGCCAGCAGCCAATCGCCCTGGTTGGTAAATAACTATGGCTACACCTTC. Residues: CASSQSPWLVNNYGYTF. V gene TRBV4-1 combines with J gene TRBJ1-2; D unresolved. V was trimmed by 2 bases and J by 1 base, leaving 17 bases between them. Germline CDR1 reads MGHRA; CDR2 reads YSYEKL. This CDR3 region has 17 residues.

The chain links TRBV6-5 to TRBJ1-1, with a tentative D call TRBD1 (5 bases). Germline V CDR1 and CDR2: MNHEY, SVGAGI. This CDR3 region has 14 residues. Trimming took off 7 bases at V and 4 bases at J, with 16 bases between the two ends. Written as DNA, the CDR3 is TGTGCCAGCATTGCGGGGCCTGGAGCCACTGAAGCTTTCTTT. Amino acids: CASIAGPGATEAFF.

The chain is built from TRBV30 and TRBJ2-7; the D gene is possibly TRBD2 (6 bases). CDR3 size: 12 residues. Trimming took 0 bases from V and 6 from J, leaving 9 bases between them. Germline lookup yields CDR1 GTSNPN and CDR2 SVGIG (reference sequence). The CDR3 DNA sequence: TGTGCCTGGAGTGTAGGAGGGCGCGAGCAGTACTTC. This gives the protein CAWSVGGREQYF.